The 7 T cell receptor beta chains below come from one sample, sequenced in a study of T cell repertoires in cytomegalovirus infection. MiXCR was run by TCRdb on the reads, yielding one entry per CDR3 protein. The sample has about 680,000 distinct CDR3 sequences; around 24% are singletons. The source material was CD8+ T cells from PBMCs. The source of these receptors is a human donor in good health (CMV status not recorded). Some clones in this sample may be carry-over from other donors' samples.

This clonotype was counted many times. The chain joins TRBV6-1 to TRBJ2-7; 9 positions match TRBD1. The CDR3 has 15 residues. CDR1 MNHNS and CDR2 SASEGT come from the germline V gene. V shed 5 bases and J 0 bases; nucleotides not matched to a gene: 5. CDR3 in amino acids: CASSWTGEYSYEQYF. The CDR3, as DNA: TGTGCCAGCAGTTGGACAGGGGAATACTCCTACGAGCAGTACTTC.

Only a few counts were recorded for this clonotype. V gene TRBV5-6 combines with J gene TRBJ2-5; no definite D call. The germline gives CDR1 SGHDT, CDR2 YYEEEE. This CDR3 has 13 residues. V was cut by 0 bases and J by 9 bases, with 12 bases left in between. The DNA for the CDR3 is TGTGCCAGCAGCTTGGGCAGCAGGATCTCCCAGTACTTC. Amino acids: CASSLGSRISQYF.

The chain joins TRBV7-4 to TRBJ2-3; TRBD1 matches at 10 bases. Per germline, CDR1 SGHVT and CDR2 SQSDAQ. The CDR3 extends over 15 amino acids. With V trimmed by 1 base and J by 10 bases, 8 bases remained unmatched. CDR3 residues: CASSLEDRGRNSQYF. In nucleotides, the CDR3 is TGTGCCAGCAGCTTAGAAGACAGGGGGCGGAACTCGCAGTATTTT.

The J gene is TRBJ1-1, the V gene TRBV2; 7 bases are a match to TRBD1. This CDR3 comprises 12 residues. CDR1 is SNHLY and CDR2 is FYNNEI in the germline V gene. After removal of 11 bases from V and 7 bases from J, the junction contained 10 bases not matched to a gene. DNA of the CDR3: TGTGCCGTGAGGGGGACAGCCAATGAAGCTTTCTTT. Residues: CAVRGTANEAFF.

The CDR3 DNA is TGTGCCAGCGCCATACGGGGAGACAGGAATTCACCCCTCCACTTT. It yields the protein CASAIRGDRNSPLHF. The rearrangement joins TRBV27 to TRBJ1-6; perhaps TRBD1 as D (6 bases). V gave up 8 bases and J gave up 7 bases, with 18 bases separating them. This CDR3 is 15 amino acids long. Germline V CDR1 and CDR2: MNHEY, SMNVEV (reference sequence).

The V and J genes are TRBV9 and TRBJ2-1, with a possible D match to TRBD2 (6 bases). The CDR3 consists of 16 residues. Germline values: CDR1 SGDLS, CDR2 YYNGEE. The V end was cut by 4 bases, the J end by 7 bases, with 21 bases between. As DNA, the CDR3 is TGTGCCAGCAGCACCTCGGACGGAGGGATATCTAATGAGCAGTTCTTC. This gives the protein CASSTSDGGISNEQFF.

With regard to this clonotype: This may stem from a read error, because a much larger clone lies one nucleotide away. The chain links TRBV7-6 to TRBJ2-7; D may be TRBD1 (6 bases). The germline CDR1 and CDR2 sequences are SGHVS and FNYEAQ. The CDR3 consists of 15 residues. V lost 1 base and J lost 4, with 14 bases in between. The CDR3 loop is CASSLEKGQSYEQYV. DNA of the CDR3: TGTGCCAGCAGCTTAGAAAAGGGACAAAGTTACGAGCAGTACGTC.